Below, 14 T cell receptor beta chains from the same sample are listed, as sequenced in a study of cytomegalovirus exposure and HLA in healthy donors. The data were produced by immunoSEQ multiplex PCR, yet TCRdb's version contains in-frame clones alone and is incomplete. The sample lists about 260,000 clones; around 90% were seen once. The source material was PBMCs. These receptors came from a woman aged 25 to 39 in good health and CMV-seronegative.

V is TRBV10-2 and J is TRBJ2-2; 15 nucleotides agree with TRBD2. The CDR3 contains 19 residues. V trimming: 2 bases; J trimming: 6 bases; junction bases outside the gene matches: 10. The germline gives CDR1 WSHSY, CDR2 SAAADI. The CDR3 DNA sequence: TGCGCCAGCAGTGAGCCCGGACTAGCGGGAGGGCCTCGGTCCGGGGAGCTGTTTTTT. Protein: CASSEPGLAGGPRSGELFF.

The CDR3 reads CASSPRTGASDEQFF. DNA for the CDR3: TGTGCCAGCTCACCGAGGACAGGGGCGAGCGATGAGCAGTTCTTC. The genes are TRBV18 and TRBJ2-1; 9 bases map to TRBD1. V shed 3 bases and J 8 bases; nucleotides not matched to a gene: 8. Per the germline V gene, CDR1 is KGHSH and CDR2 is LQKENI. The CDR3 has 15 residues.

V gene TRBV2 combines with J gene TRBJ1-2; D not certain. V was cut by 2 bases and J by 2 bases, with 6 bases left in between. The CDR3 covers 13 residues. From germline, CDR1 is SNHLY and CDR2 FYNNEI. CDR3 nucleotides: TGTGCCAGCAGTGAAACGGGAAACTATGGCTACACCTTC. This translates into CASSETGNYGYTF.

This clone was seen once. The rearrangement joins TRBV7-8 to TRBJ2-7; D might be TRBD1 or TRBD2, each matching 7 bases. This CDR3 is 13 amino acids long. Germline CDR1 reads SGHVS; CDR2 reads FQNEAQ. V shed 5 bases and J shed 4 bases, with 12 bases lying between them. DNA of the CDR3: TGTGCCAGCAGCAAGCAGGGGGGGTACGAGCAGTACTTC. Its protein is CASSKQGGYEQYF.

This chain uses TRBV6-1 with TRBJ1-1; possible D gene TRBD1, 6 bases. The CDR3 extends over 15 amino acids. The ends were cut back, 2 bases at V and 4 bases at J, with 14 bases in the middle. Germline V CDR1 and CDR2: MNHNS, SASEGT. CDR3 sequence reads: CASSEQFGQITEAFF. The CDR3 bases are TGTGCCAGCAGTGAACAATTCGGACAGATCACTGAAGCTTTCTTT.

The chain combines TRBV13 with TRBJ1-1; 9 bases fit TRBD1. The CDR3 has 15 amino acids. Losses at the gene ends were 5 bases for V and 4 bases for J; bases not matched to a gene: 8. Germline V gene lookup returns CDR1 PRHDT and CDR2 FYEKMQ (reference sequence). CDR3 sequence: CASSTAGQGGTEAFF. The CDR3 nucleotides read TGTGCCAGCAGCACAGCGGGACAGGGTGGCACTGAAGCTTTCTTT.

The CDR3, as DNA: TGTGCCACCAGCAAGGGGACAGGCGACGAAAAACTGTTTTTT. This sequence encodes CATSKGTGDEKLFF. The chain recombines TRBV15 with TRBJ1-4, with 8 positions matching TRBD1. The CDR3 runs to 14 residues. Germline loops: CDR1 LNHNV, CDR2 YYDKDF (reference sequence). V was pared by 4 bases and J by 8 bases, with 6 bases of the junction left unmatched.

This chain connects TRBV28 to TRBJ2-7; TRBD2 agrees at 7 bases. CDR1 MDHEN and CDR2 SYDVKM come from the germline V gene. V was pared by 4 bases and J by 7 bases, with 13 bases of the junction left unmatched. The CDR3 is made up of 15 amino acids. CDR3 amino acids: CASSSRGAGAGEQYF. CDR3 DNA: TGTGCCAGCAGTTCCCGCGGGGCGGGAGCCGGAGAGCAGTACTTC. The entire variable domain, with the rest obtained from reference TRBV28 and TRBJ2-7, is as follows: DVKVTQSSRYLVKRTGEKVFLECVQDMDHENMFWYRQDPGLGLRLIYFSYDVKMKEKGDIPEGYSVSREKKERFSLILESASTNQTSMYLCASSSRGAGAGEQYFGPGTRLTVT.

This chain joins TRBV4-3 and TRBJ1-1; D possibly corresponds to TRBD1 (5 bases). Germline assignment: CDR1 LGHNA and CDR2 YSLEER. Trimming removed 1 base from V and 5 bases from J, with 11 bases in between. The CDR3 length is 14 residues. The CDR3 protein is CASSQASGGTEAFF. CDR3 in DNA: TGCGCCAGCAGCCAAGCCAGTGGGGGGACTGAAGCTTTCTTT.

The chain has TRBV27 and TRBJ1-5, with 8 bases aligning to TRBD1. From germline, CDR1 is MNHEY and CDR2 SMNVEV (reference sequence). The CDR3 length is 15 residues. The V gene end was trimmed by 5 bases and the J gene end by 1 base; junction bases not matched to a gene: 4. CDR3 amino acids: CASSQTGGSNQPQHF. CDR3 DNA sequence: TGTGCCAGCAGTCAAACAGGGGGGAGCAATCAGCCCCAGCATTTT.

The rearrangement links TRBV28 to TRBJ2-7, with 7 bases matching TRBD2. This CDR3 region has 13 residues. Germline CDR1 is MDHEN and CDR2 is SYDVKM. Trimming cost V 7 bases and J 4 bases; bases outside gene matches: 7. The CDR3 DNA reads as TGTGCCAGCAAGTCTAGCGGAGAGTACGAGCAGTACTTC. Its translation: CASKSSGEYEQYF.

The rearrangement links TRBV6-1 to TRBJ1-5; 8 bases are a match to TRBD1. The V gene end was trimmed by 3 bases and the J gene end by 2 bases; junction bases not matched to a gene: 3. The CDR3 consists of 15 residues. Germline CDR1 MNHNS, CDR2 SASEGT. This CDR3 is CASSDRGRGNQPQHF. DNA for the CDR3: TGTGCCAGCAGTGACAGGGGGCGGGGCAATCAGCCCCAGCATTTT.

The chain carries TRBV9 and TRBJ2-2; TRBD2 might be the D (5 bases). The CDR3 is 16 amino acids. Trimming took 4 bases from V and 3 from J, leaving 16 bases between them. Germline V gene lookup returns CDR1 SGDLS and CDR2 YYNGEE. CDR3 region: CASSSPVGGDTGELFF. DNA of the CDR3: TGTGCCAGCAGCTCCCCCGTTGGAGGAGACACCGGGGAGCTGTTTTTT.

On this clone itself: Within the sample, other DNA sequences also encode this same CDR3. The V call is TRBV27, the J call TRBJ2-7; TRBD1 matches 8 bases. J was trimmed by 7 bases and V by 5 bases; bases with no gene match: 7. This CDR3 is 13 amino acids long. Germline CDR1 is MNHEY and CDR2 is SMNVEV (reference sequence). The CDR3 DNA is TGTGCCAGCAGTCCCGGGACAGGTTTAGAGCAGTACTTC. Its protein is CASSPGTGLEQYF.